The 15 T cell receptor beta chains in this list originate from one sample, sequenced in a study of blood T cell repertoires in COVID-19. TCRdb's copy holds only in-frame clones and misses some; the assay was immunoSEQ multiplex PCR. Among approximately 340,000 clones listed, roughly 87% were seen once. What was sequenced was peripheral blood. These TCRs come from a man aged 30-40 years with COVID-19, enrolled during active disease.

V is TRBV5-6 and J is TRBJ2-7, with D perhaps matching TRBD1 (6 bases). The V and J ends lost 1 base and 5 bases respectively, with 16 bases between them. Germline CDR1 and CDR2: SGHDT and YYEEEE. The CDR3 contains 15 residues. The CDR3 DNA reads TGTGCCAGCAGCTTGATCGGCAGGGGATTCCACGAGCAGTACTTC. Amino acids: CASSLIGRGFHEQYF.

CDR3 sequence (DNA): TGTGCCAGCAGTGAATGGCCGATTAATGAAAAACTGTTTTTT. Its translation is CASSEWPINEKLFF. The V and J genes are TRBV25-1 and TRBJ1-4; no definite D call. The CDR3 runs 14 residues. Germline loops: CDR1 MGHDK, CDR2 SYGVNS. V lost 1 base and J lost 4, with 7 bases in between.

The chain carries TRBV18 and TRBJ1-4; 9 nucleotides align to TRBD1. The CDR3 spans 15 residues. From germline, CDR1 is KGHSH and CDR2 LQKENI. The trim removed 0 bases at V and 6 bases at J, leaving 2 bases unmatched. The CDR3 nucleotides read TGTGCCAGCTCACCACCGAGACAGGGGGATGAAAAACTGTTTTTT. Translation gives CASSPPRQGDEKLFF.

This chain connects TRBV19 to TRBJ2-7; 8 positions match TRBD1. With V trimmed by 3 bases and J by 3 bases, 10 bases remained unmatched. The CDR3 consists of 16 residues. The germline CDR1 and CDR2 sequences are LNHDA and SQIVND (reference sequence). CDR3 amino acids: CASSIRRGLENYEQYF. The CDR3 bases are TGTGCCAGTAGTATCCGCAGGGGGCTAGAGAACTACGAGCAGTACTTC.

The chain carries TRBV7-8 and TRBJ1-2; 8 nucleotides match TRBD1. The germline V gene encodes CDR1 SGHVS and CDR2 FQNEAQ. The CDR3 consists of 13 residues. The V and J ends lost 5 bases and 7 bases, in that order; junction bases with no gene match: 6. CDR3 sequence (DNA): TGTGCCAGCAGCACCAACAGGGGGGGTGGCTACACCTTC. It specifies CASSTNRGGGYTF.

The table lists this clone with a few counts. The V and J genes are TRBV6-5 and TRBJ1-3; D is unclear. V was clipped by 7 bases and J by 4 bases, with 17 bases between them. Germline V lookup: CDR1 MNHEY, CDR2 SVGAGI. The CDR3 is 15 residues long. CDR3 nucleotide sequence: TGTGCCAGCACCGAAGGATCGACGGGAGGAAACACCATATATTTT. Protein sequence: CASTEGSTGGNTIYF.

The chain recombines TRBV5-1 with TRBJ2-7, with D perhaps TRBD1 (5 bases). This CDR3 has 12 amino acids. Looked up from germline, CDR1 is SGHRS and CDR2 is YFSETQ. Trimming cost V 1 base and J 7 bases, with 9 bases left between them. CDR3 sequence: CASSLISGEQYF. The CDR3 DNA is TGCGCCAGCAGCTTGATATCAGGGGAGCAGTACTTC.

The rearrangement joins TRBV29-1 to TRBJ2-5; a possible D gene is TRBD1 (6 bases). The V and J ends lost 0 bases and 2 bases respectively, with 19 bases between them. Per germline, CDR1 SQVTM and CDR2 ANQGSEA. This CDR3 contains 17 residues. CDR3 sequence reads: CSVEDNSDSLLQETQYF. In DNA form, the CDR3 reads TGCAGCGTTGAAGATAATTCGGACAGTTTGCTTCAAGAGACCCAGTACTTC.

The chain joins TRBV5-1 to TRBJ2-2; 11 bases match TRBD2. This CDR3 region has 18 residues. CDR1 and CDR2 from the germline V gene are SGHRS and YFSETQ. V trimming: 4 bases; J trimming: 7 bases; junction bases outside the gene matches: 15. CDR3 in amino acids: CASSTGDGTSGNIGELFF. DNA for the CDR3: TGCGCCAGCAGCACAGGAGATGGGACTAGCGGTAATATCGGGGAGCTGTTTTTT.

This clone was seen once. The V gene is TRBV23-1, the J gene TRBJ1-2; D possibly corresponds to TRBD1 (5 bases). TRBV23-1 is an ORF, and what it does is uncertain. The V and J ends lost 10 bases and 8 bases respectively, with 14 bases between them. The CDR3 is made up of 11 amino acids. For the CDR3, the DNA is TGCGCCAATCGTAGGGGTGGCGGCTACACCTTC. It encodes CANRRGGGYTF.

The V call is TRBV6-5, the J call TRBJ2-7; tentatively, D is TRBD1 (6 bases). The V gene's germline CDR1 is MNHEY and CDR2 SVGAGI. V was shortened by 6 bases and J by 0 bases, with 12 bases between the two germline ends. The CDR3 sequence is 14 residues long. CDR3 region: CASSRQVSSYEQYF. Here the CDR3 DNA reads TGTGCCAGCAGCCGACAGGTAAGCTCCTACGAGCAGTACTTC.

The chain joins TRBV5-8 to TRBJ2-7, with TRBD2 matching 9 bases. J gave up 0 bases and V 2 bases, and 12 bases lay outside the gene matches. Germline CDR1 SGHTS, CDR2 YDEGEE. CDR3 length: 18 residues. DNA for the CDR3: TGTGCCAGCAGCTTCCACGGTAGCGGGAGAATTCGCTCCTACGAGCAGTACTTC. Protein sequence: CASSFHGSGRIRSYEQYF.

The chain combines TRBV19 with TRBJ1-5; 7 positions match TRBD1. V shed 7 bases, J shed 4 bases, and the junction held 13 bases outside the gene matches. Germline lookup yields CDR1 LNHDA and CDR2 SQIVND (reference sequence). There are 16 residues in the CDR3. CDR3 sequence (DNA): TGTGCCAGTACCACTATACACAGGGGCCTTAATCAGCCCCAGCATTTT. Protein product: CASTTIHRGLNQPQHF. Together with reference TRBV19 and TRBJ1-5, the CDR3 gives the full variable domain: DGGITQSPKYLFRKEGQNVTLSCEQNLNHDAMYWYRQDPGQGLRLIYYSQIVNDFQKGDIAEGYSVSREKKESFPLTVTSAQKNPTAFYLCASTTIHRGLNQPQHFGDGTRLSIL.

This clone appeared a few times. This same CDR3 is encoded by further DNA sequences in the sample. V is TRBV28 and J is TRBJ1-5; D might be TRBD1 (6 bases). CDR1 is MDHEN, CDR2 SYDVKM, per germline. V was shortened by 1 base and J by 0 bases, with 10 bases between the two germline ends. The CDR3 contains 16 residues. The CDR3 DNA follows: TGTGCCAGCAGTTTATTAACAGGGTCTAGCAATCAGCCCCAGCATTTT. Translating it yields CASSLLTGSSNQPQHF.

The rearrangement links TRBV5-4 to TRBJ2-5; TRBD1 is a possible D gene (6 bases). From germline, CDR1 is SGHNT and CDR2 YYREEE (reference sequence). This CDR3 comprises 14 residues. Trimming stripped 3 bases from V and 3 bases from J, with 12 bases between. CDR3 sequence (DNA): TGTGCCAGCAGCTCGGGACAAAAAGAAGAGACCCAGTACTTC. It yields the protein CASSSGQKEETQYF.